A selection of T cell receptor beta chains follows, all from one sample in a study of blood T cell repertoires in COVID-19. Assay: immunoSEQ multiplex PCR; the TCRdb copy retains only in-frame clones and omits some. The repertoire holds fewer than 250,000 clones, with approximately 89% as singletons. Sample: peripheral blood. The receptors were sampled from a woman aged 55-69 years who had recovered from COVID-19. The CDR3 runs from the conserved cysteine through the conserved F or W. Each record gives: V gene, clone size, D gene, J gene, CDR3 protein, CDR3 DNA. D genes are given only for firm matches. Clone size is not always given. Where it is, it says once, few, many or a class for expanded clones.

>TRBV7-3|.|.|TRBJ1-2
CASSLIRTANYGYTF
TGTGCCAGCAGCTTAATCAGGACAGCTAACTATGGCTACACCTTC
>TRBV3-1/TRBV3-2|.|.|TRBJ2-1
CASSPGGEQFF
TGTGCCAGCAGCCCCGGTGGTGAGCAGTTCTTC
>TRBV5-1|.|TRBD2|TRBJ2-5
CASSGASGGETQYF
TGCGCCAGCAGTGGCGCTAGCGGGGGGGAGACCCAGTACTTC
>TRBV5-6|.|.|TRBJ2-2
CASSLSWAQGFRAGELFF
TGTGCCAGCAGCTTGTCTTGGGCACAGGGTTTTAGGGCCGGGGAGCTGTTTTTT
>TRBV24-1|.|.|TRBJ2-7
CATIHTSTYEQYF
TGTGCCACCATCCATACTTCCACCTACGAGCAGTACTTC
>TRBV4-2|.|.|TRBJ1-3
CASSQERIHSGNTIYF
TGTGCCAGCAGCCAAGAGCGGATTCACTCTGGAAACACCATATATTTT
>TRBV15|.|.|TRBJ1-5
CATSRGFQPQHF
TGTGCCACCAGCAGGGGCTTCCAGCCCCAGCATTTT
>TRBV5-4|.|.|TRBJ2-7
CASSFSSYEQYF
TGTGCCAGCAGCTTCAGCTCCTACGAGCAGTACTTC
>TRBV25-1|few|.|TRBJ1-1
CASSTTPTEAFF
TGTGCCAGCTCCACAACCCCCACTGAAGCTTTCTTT
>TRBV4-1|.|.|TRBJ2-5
CASSHGTGSRRGQYF
TGCGCCAGCAGCCATGGAACAGGGTCCCGCAGGGGCCAGTACTTC
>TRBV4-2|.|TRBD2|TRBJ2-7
CASSQDPLAGANYEQYF
TGTGCCAGCAGCCAAGATCCCCTAGCGGGGGCCAACTACGAGCAGTACTTC
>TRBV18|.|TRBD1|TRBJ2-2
CASSPRTGFGGELFF
TGTGCCAGCTCACCTCGGACAGGGTTTGGCGGGGAGCTGTTTTTT
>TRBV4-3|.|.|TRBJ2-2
CASSQDGTPPKRYVGELFF
TGCGCCAGCAGCCAAGATGGGACACCCCCTAAAAGGTATGTCGGGGAGCTGTTTTTT
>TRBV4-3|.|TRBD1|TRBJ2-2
CASSLRGLDGELFF
TGCGCCAGCAGCCTCAGGGGGCTGGACGGGGAGCTGTTTTTT
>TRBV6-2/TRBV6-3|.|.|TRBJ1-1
CASSSLDSRNTEAFF
TGTGCCAGCAGTTCTCTAGACAGTCGGAACACTGAAGCTTTCTTT
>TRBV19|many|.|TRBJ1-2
CASTPPGRGYGYTF
TGTGCCAGTACCCCCCCGGGGAGGGGGTATGGCTACACCTTC
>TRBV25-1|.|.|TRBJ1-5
CASRGPSQPQHF
TGTGCCAGCAGGGGCCCATCTCAGCCCCAGCATTTT
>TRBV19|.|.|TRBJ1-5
CASRPLSGYQPQHF
TGTGCCAGTAGGCCCCTAAGCGGATATCAGCCCCAGCATTTT
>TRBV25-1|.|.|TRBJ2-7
CASSESGDTIYEQYF
TGTGCCAGCAGTGAATCCGGGGACACGATCTACGAGCAGTACTTC
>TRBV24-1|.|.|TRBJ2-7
CATSHPSGEDEQYF
TGTGCCACCAGTCACCCCTCCGGGGAAGACGAGCAGTACTTC
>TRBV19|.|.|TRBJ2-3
CATRDWGTDTQYF
TGTGCCACCCGGGACTGGGGCACAGATACGCAGTATTTT
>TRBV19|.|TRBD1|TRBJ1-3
CASSPDRGTGNTIYF
TGTGCCAGTAGTCCGGACAGGGGGACCGGAAACACCATATATTTT
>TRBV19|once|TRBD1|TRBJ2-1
CASSTGTGNYNEQFF
TGTGCCAGTAGTACCGGGACAGGTAACTACAATGAGCAGTTCTTC
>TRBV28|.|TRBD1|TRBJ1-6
CASSSGQTNSPLHF
TGTGCCAGCAGCTCGGGACAGACTAATTCACCCCTCCACTTT
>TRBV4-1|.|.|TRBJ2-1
CASSQARGEQFF
TGCGCCAGCAGCCAAGCCAGGGGAGAGCAGTTCTTC
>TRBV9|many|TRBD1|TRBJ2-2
CASSAGTGYRLTPGELFF
TGTGCCAGCAGCGCCGGGACAGGGTACCGCTTGACCCCCGGGGAGCTGTTTTTT
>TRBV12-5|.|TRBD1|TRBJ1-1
CASGLETGAEAFF
TGTGCTAGTGGTTTGGAGACAGGGGCTGAAGCTTTCTTT
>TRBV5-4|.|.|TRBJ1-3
CASSTDSLPGNTIYF
TGTGCCAGCAGCACGGACTCCCTCCCTGGAAACACCATATATTTT
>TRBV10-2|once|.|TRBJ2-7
CATFGGGWSYEQYF
TGCGCCACGTTTGGCGGGGGCTGGAGCTACGAGCAGTACTTC
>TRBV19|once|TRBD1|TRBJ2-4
CASRPQGEAKNIQYF
TGTGCCAGTAGGCCACAGGGGGAGGCCAAAAACATTCAGTACTTC
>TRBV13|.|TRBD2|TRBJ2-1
CASSSRLAGEQFF
TGTGCCAGCAGCTCGAGACTAGCGGGTGAGCAGTTCTTC
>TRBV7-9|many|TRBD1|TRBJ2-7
CASRTTGQGYEQYF
TGTGCCAGCAGGACTACGGGACAGGGTTACGAGCAGTACTTC
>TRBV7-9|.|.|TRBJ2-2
CASSQGRRYTGELFF
TGTGCCAGCAGCCAGGGTCGGAGATACACCGGGGAGCTGTTTTTT
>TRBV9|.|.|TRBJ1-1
CASSPRVDTEAFF
TGTGCCAGCAGCCCCAGGGTAGACACTGAAGCTTTCTTT
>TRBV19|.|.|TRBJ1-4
CASSIGATNEKLFF
TGTGCCAGTAGTATCGGTGCAACTAATGAAAAACTGTTTTTT
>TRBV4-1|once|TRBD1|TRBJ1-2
CASSRPDRASYGYTF
TGCGCCAGCAGTCGCCCTGACAGGGCATCCTATGGCTACACCTTC
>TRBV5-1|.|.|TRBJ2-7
CASSFQGSYEQYF
TGCGCCAGCAGCTTCCAGGGCTCCTACGAGCAGTACTTC
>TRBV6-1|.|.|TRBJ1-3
CASSEAQQGAGNTIYF
TGTGCCAGCAGTGAAGCGCAACAGGGCGCGGGAAACACCATATATTTT
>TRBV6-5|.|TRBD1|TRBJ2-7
CASASRTGSSYEQYF
TGTGCCAGCGCCTCCCGGACAGGCAGCTCCTACGAGCAGTACTTC
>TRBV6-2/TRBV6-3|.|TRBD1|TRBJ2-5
CASSGQGQETQYF
TGTGCCAGCAGCGGACAGGGCCAAGAGACCCAGTACTTC
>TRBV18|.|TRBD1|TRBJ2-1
CASSLGTDMYNEQFF
TGTGCCAGCTCACTCGGGACAGATATGTACAATGAGCAGTTCTTC
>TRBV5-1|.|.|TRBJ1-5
CASSLEPSQPQHF
TGCGCCAGCAGCTTGGAACCGAGTCAGCCCCAGCATTTT
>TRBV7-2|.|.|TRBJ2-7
CASSRRTTGDEQYF
TGTGCCAGCAGCCGGAGGACTACGGGCGACGAGCAGTACTTC
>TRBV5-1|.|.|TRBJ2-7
CASSSIPPQNRDEQYF
TGCGCCAGCAGCTCTATACCCCCGCAAAACAGGGACGAGCAGTACTTC
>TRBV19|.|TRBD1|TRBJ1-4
CASTLGQSNEKLFF
TGTGCCAGTACCCTGGGACAGAGTAATGAAAAACTGTTTTTT
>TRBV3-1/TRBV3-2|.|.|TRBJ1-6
CASSQGRGSPLHF
TGTGCCAGCAGCCAAGGACGGGGATCACCCCTCCACTTT
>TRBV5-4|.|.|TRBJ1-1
CASRLHYNTEAFF
TGTGCCAGCAGACTACACTATAACACTGAAGCTTTCTTT
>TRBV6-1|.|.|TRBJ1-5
CASSEQFLSNQPQHF
TGTGCCAGCAGTGAACAGTTCCTTAGCAATCAGCCCCAGCATTTT